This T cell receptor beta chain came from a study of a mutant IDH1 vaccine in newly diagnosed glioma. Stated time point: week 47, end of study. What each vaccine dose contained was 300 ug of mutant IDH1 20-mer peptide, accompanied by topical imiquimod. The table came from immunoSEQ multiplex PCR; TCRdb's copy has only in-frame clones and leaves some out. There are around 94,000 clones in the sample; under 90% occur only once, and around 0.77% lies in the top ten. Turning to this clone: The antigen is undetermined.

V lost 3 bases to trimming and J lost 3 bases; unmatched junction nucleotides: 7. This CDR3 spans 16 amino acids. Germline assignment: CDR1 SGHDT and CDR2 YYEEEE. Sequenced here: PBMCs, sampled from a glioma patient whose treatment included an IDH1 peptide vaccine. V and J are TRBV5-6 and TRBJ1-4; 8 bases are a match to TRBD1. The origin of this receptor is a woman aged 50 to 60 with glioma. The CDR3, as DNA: TGTGCCAGCAGCTGGGGCCCGGGACAGGCTAATGAAAAACTGTTTTTT. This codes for CASSWGPGQANEKLFF.